Reported below is one T cell receptor beta chain. Its target antigen remains unknown. Per-base qualities were not stored, and no clone one base away is much larger. The sample is drawn from a study of vaccination and CD4 T cells after COVID-19 (dated by TCRdb to the early 2020s). Regarding the complete study: In the convalescent cohort there were six males and four females, among whom were two Hispanic individuals, seven Caucasians, two Asians and one multiracial person. Each participant got two doses of either the Pfizer-BioNTech BNT162b2 vaccine (n=8) or the Moderna mRNA-1273 vaccine (n=2). Post-COVID blood samples from convalescent patients were collected a median of roughly 100 days after diagnosis, with a range of 35 to 161 days. Post-vaccine blood samples were collected a median of about 72 days after the second vaccine dose, ranging from about 13 to 241 days. For stimulating the cultures, overlapping spike peptide pools were used, derived from SARS-CoV-2 as well as from the common cold coronaviruses HCoV-NL63, HCoV-OC43 and HCoV-229E. Control cultures used a CEFX viral epitope pool as positive control, an HIV-1 Nef peptide pool as negative control, or no peptide. In under 13 COVID-19 convalescent patients and a few infection-naive healthy vaccine recipients, researchers compared the spike-specific CD4+ TCR repertoire from before mRNA vaccination with the repertoire from after. Points the paper makes about the study in general: An increase in the median number of SARS-CoV-2-reactive clonotypes from 20 to 25 after infection to approximately 41 after vaccination was observed, but the change was not found to be significant. Among convalescent patients, a median about 86% of the SARS-CoV-2-reactive clones seen after vaccination appeared only after vaccination, which suggests priming specific to the vaccine. In convalescent patients, nearly all vaccine-specific clones (304 of 307) were found to be mono-reactive for SARS-CoV-2 spike rather than cross-reactive with common cold coronaviruses. The number of convalescent patients in the study was relatively small, and the study did not examine early timepoints following natural infection.

What the treatment or condition label conveys for this sample: roughly 10-day PBMC culture with coronavirus spike peptide pools or control peptides (ViraFEST assay). The ViraFEST assay, used in the study, expanded antigen-specific T cells with peptide pools and then identified the expanded clonotypes through TCR sequencing. Negative nucleocapsid antibody tests taken both before and after vaccination confirmed that the healthy vaccine recipients had no prior SARS-CoV-2 infection. Each well held 1.5 million to 2.5 million PBMCs cultured with 10 ug/ml peptide pools in IMDM containing around 5% human AB serum and approximately 10 IU/ml IL-2. Half of the culture medium was replaced with fresh IL-2-containing medium on days 3 and 7. Once the cells had been in culture for roughly 11 days, the EasySep CD4+ T cell isolation kit was used to isolate CD4+ T cells by negative selection. Ficoll-Paque Plus gradient centrifugation was used to isolate PBMCs from whole blood, and the isolated PBMCs were then either used fresh or cryopreserved at -140C. Each culture condition was generally run in triplicate wells.

From its cysteine to its phenylalanine, the CDR3 spans 13 amino acids. CDR3 DNA only is kept here, 39 bases in frame from base 1. V is reduced by 6 bases and J by 6 bases, leaving a spacing of 12 bases between them. Looking up the germline V gene (reference sequence) yields CDR1 LNHDA and CDR2 SQIVND. The method behind the library was PCR. DNA from cultured CD4+ T cells was subjected to TCR sequencing with the Oncomine TCR Beta short-read assay at the Johns Hopkins FTIC core. Genomic DNA was extracted from the cultured CD4+ T cells with the QIAamp micro DNA kit. Oncomine TCR Beta libraries from cultured CD4+ T cells were pooled using unique dual indexes and sequenced on an Illumina iSeq 100. On the study's bioinformatics: Non-productive sequences were filtered out, and CDR3s that did not start with C, did not end with F or W, or were shorter than 7 amino acids were discarded. Antigen-specific clonotypes were identified with the MANAFEST web application by comparing peptide-stimulated wells with reference and other culture wells. For a clone to be called positive, the clone needed an FDR below 0.05, an odds ratio above 5, and a productive frequency above 0.1% in at least two of three replicate wells. A clonotype counted as cross-reactive if it showed significant expansion both in the SARS-CoV-2 spike wells and in at least one common cold coronavirus spike condition. Similarity between CDR3 sequences was evaluated in R version 3.6.1 using Levenshtein distances (stringdist) and unrooted phylogenetic trees (ape). Through fastp at Q25 and MiXCR, TCRdb rebuilt clones from the public reads, retaining in-frame beta chains. Each CDR3 protein gets just one entry, which takes the most common genes and DNA from the rows behind it. The V and J calls follow TCRdb's processing rather than the paper's. In all, the sample holds some 16,000 distinct CDR3 sequences, and approximately 81% of those were seen once. The ten largest make up approximately 9.1% of the sample.

The input for sequencing was CD4+ T cells from blood, cultured in vitro, taken after SARS-CoV-2 vaccination. The receptor chain draws on TRBV19 and TRBJ1-5; a confident D gene designation cannot be given. This TCR derives from a human donor who received a COVID-19 vaccine. CDR3 sequence: CASRILPRQPQHF. The bases read TGTGCCAGTAGAATTCTCCCCCGTCAGCCCCAGCATTTT. Where the CDR3 stops, the reference TRBV19 and TRBJ1-5 genes take over; the full variable domain is DGGITQSPKYLFRKEGQNVTLSCEQNLNHDAMYWYRQDPGQGLRLIYYSQIVNDFQKGDIAEGYSVSREKKESFPLTVTSAQKNPTAFYLCASRILPRQPQHFGDGTRLSIL.